These 25 T cell receptor beta chains were sequenced from one sample in a study of CD8 T cells in ankylosing spondylitis. TCRdb re-analysed the 5' RACE reads in MiXCR, keeping a single row per CDR3 protein. This table has 180,000 or so distinct CDR3 sequences, around 10% appearing once. The sample was blood, either unsorted or a sorted T cell fraction (not recorded which). These receptors originate from a male donor with ankylosing spondylitis or in good health (not recorded which).

In its sample, this clonotype was seen many times. V gene TRBV24-1 combines with J gene TRBJ2-3; 8 bases are a match to TRBD2. Trimming at V came to 1 base and at J to 1 base, leaving 3 bases not matched to a gene. The CDR3 extends over 16 amino acids. The germline V gene encodes CDR1 KGHDR and CDR2 SFDVKD. CDR3: CATSDFGRGGTDTQYF. The CDR3, as DNA: TGTGCCACCAGTGATTTCGGGCGGGGGGGCACAGATACGCAGTATTTT.

The table lists this clonotype with many counts. The chain uses TRBV4-3 and TRBJ2-1; 8 nucleotides match TRBD2. This CDR3 spans 15 amino acids. Germline V gene lookup returns CDR1 LGHNA and CDR2 YSLEER. After removal of 0 bases from V and 4 bases from J, the junction contained 2 bases not matched to a gene. The CDR3 nucleotides are TGCGCCAGCAGCCAAGAAACTAGCGGATACAATGAGCAGTTCTTC. This encodes CASSQETSGYNEQFF.

This clonotype was detected a few times. V and J are TRBV18 and TRBJ1-1; 10 nucleotides match TRBD1. J was trimmed by 0 bases and V by 7 bases; bases with no gene match: 11. Looked up from germline, CDR1 is KGHSH and CDR2 is LQKENI. This CDR3 spans 17 amino acids. CDR3 loop: CASYLRQGAAMNTEAFF. The DNA for the CDR3 is TGTGCCAGCTACCTTAGACAGGGGGCGGCTATGAACACTGAAGCTTTCTTT. The full variable domain, in which reference TRBV18 and TRBJ1-1 provide the parts outside the CDR3, is NAGVMQNPRHLVRRRGQEARLRCSPMKGHSHVYWYRQLPEEGLKFMVYLQKENIIDESGMPKERFSAEFPKEGPSILRIQQVVRGDSAAYFCASYLRQGAAMNTEAFFGQGTRLTVV.

This clonotype has ten or more counts. The chain uses TRBV12-3 or TRBV12-4 and TRBJ2-7, with D unresolved. Trimming removed 3 bases from V and 2 bases from J, with 8 bases in between. This CDR3 has 13 residues. The CDR3 sequence: CASSFRPAYEQYF. CDR3 DNA sequence: TGTGCCAGCAGTTTCCGACCCGCCTACGAGCAGTACTTC.

This chain uses TRBV7-2 with TRBJ1-5, with D tentatively TRBD1 (5 bases). Germline V lookup: CDR1 SGHTA, CDR2 FQGNSA. The CDR3 contains 14 residues. The germline V and J ends were trimmed by 0 bases and 5 bases, with 8 bases remaining between them. This chain's CDR3 is CASSLAGDYQPQHF. The CDR3 DNA is TGTGCCAGCAGCTTAGCAGGGGATTATCAGCCCCAGCATTTT.

This clonotype was found many times. The chain is built from TRBV4-1 and TRBJ2-4; 10 bases agree with TRBD2. J lost 5 bases, V lost 0 bases, and 10 bases had no gene match. Germline CDR1 reads MGHRA; CDR2 reads YSYEKL. The CDR3 extends over 18 amino acids. CDR3 nucleotides: TGCGCCAGCAGCCAAGAAGGAGCTAGCGGGAGTATCCAAAACATTCAGTACTTC. The encoded protein is CASSQEGASGSIQNIQYF.

The chain is built from TRBV7-2 and TRBJ2-3; no definite D call. Germline V gives CDR1 SGHTA, CDR2 FQGNSA. V was pared by 5 bases and J by 5 bases, with 8 bases between. The length of the CDR3 is 12 residues. The CDR3 DNA sequence: TGTGCCAGCAGCCCCCCCGTAGATACGCAGTATTTT. Its translation: CASSPPVDTQYF. Drawing the rest from reference TRBV7-2 and TRBJ2-3, the complete variable domain is GAGVSQSPSNKVTEKGKDVELRCDPISGHTALYWYRQSLGQGLEFLIYFQGNSAPDKSGLPSDRFSAERTGGSVSTLTIQRTQQEDSAVYLCASSPPVDTQYFGPGTRLTVL.

This clonotype was picked up many times. This CDR3 reads CASSLGLTSTDTQYF. CDR3 nucleotide sequence: TGCGCCAGCAGCCTTGGACTAACTAGCACAGATACGCAGTATTTT. V and J are TRBV5-1 and TRBJ2-3, with D maybe TRBD2 (6 bases). V lost 4 bases, J lost 0 bases, and 12 bases lay in between. CDR1 is SGHRS, CDR2 YFSETQ, per germline. The CDR3 is made up of 15 amino acids. Using reference TRBV5-1 and TRBJ2-3 for the parts outside the CDR3, the full variable domain is KAGVTQTPRYLIKTRGQQVTLSCSPISGHRSVSWYQQTPGQGLQFLFEYFSETQRNKGNFPGRFSGRQFSNSRSEMNVSTLELGDSALYLCASSLGLTSTDTQYFGPGTRLTVL.

This clonotype was counted only a few times. V usage is TRBV7-2 and J usage is TRBJ2-3; D possibly corresponds to TRBD1 (5 bases). V lost 4 bases and J lost 3, with 14 bases in between. The CDR3 is 15 residues long. CDR1 is SGHTA, CDR2 FQGNSA, per germline. The CDR3 DNA reads TGTGCCAGCAGCTCCACCTTTTCAGGGACAGATACGCAGTATTTT. This translates into CASSSTFSGTDTQYF.

As to this clonotype: Since a much larger clone is just one base distant, this may be a read error. Likely a read error: the CDR3 ends without its conserved phenylalanine or tryptophan. This rearrangement joins TRBV6-2 or TRBV6-3 to TRBJ1-1; no reliable D call. V lost 7 bases to trimming and J lost 4 bases, with 13 bases between them. This CDR3 contains 13 residues. Germline V gives CDR1 MNHEY, CDR2 SVGEGT. The CDR3, as DNA: TGTGCCAGCACCCCGTACAGCCGCACTGAAGCTTTCCTT. It codes for CASTPYSRTEAFL.

This chain connects TRBV30 to TRBJ1-3; 8 bases line up with TRBD1. Germline assignment: CDR1 GTSNPN and CDR2 SVGIG (reference sequence). The CDR3 length is 16 residues. The V segment lost 4 bases and the J segment 0 bases; nucleotides outside the gene matches: 8. The CDR3 DNA follows: TGTGCCTGGAATCCACAGGGGGTCTACTCTGGAAACACCATATATTTT. Translated, it gives CAWNPQGVYSGNTIYF.

This clonotype was observed a handful of times. The chain joins TRBV25-1 to TRBJ2-3, with 10 bases aligning to TRBD2. Unmatched junction bases numbered 6, after V lost 5 bases and J lost 4 bases. Germline V gives CDR1 MGHDK, CDR2 SYGVNS. The CDR3 loop spans 15 amino acids. The CDR3 coding sequence is TGTGCCAGCAGTTCCCTAGCGGGAGCGGCAGATACGCAGTATTTT. It specifies CASSSLAGAADTQYF.

This clonotype has at least ten counts. The chain combines TRBV5-1 with TRBJ2-2; D ambiguous. Germline loops: CDR1 SGHRS, CDR2 YFSETQ. V was trimmed by 4 bases and J by 2 bases, leaving 9 bases between them. The CDR3 is 14 amino acids. This CDR3 is CASSREENTGELFF. Written as DNA, the CDR3 is TGCGCCAGCAGCCGAGAGGAAAACACCGGGGAGCTGTTTTTT.

The sample holds a few counts of this clonotype. The CDR3 DNA reads as TGCGCCAGCAGCCCAACCGGGACAGGGACCCTCGAGCAGTACTTC. It encodes CASSPTGTGTLEQYF. The chain links TRBV5-1 to TRBJ2-7; 9 bases match TRBD1. V trimming: 4 bases; J trimming: 6 bases; junction bases outside the gene matches: 11. The CDR3 extends over 15 amino acids. Germline loops: CDR1 SGHRS, CDR2 YFSETQ.

The V gene is TRBV7-2, the J gene TRBJ2-1; D possibly corresponds to TRBD1 (6 bases). The V end lost 5 bases, the J end lost 9 bases, and 20 bases lay between the germline ends. This CDR3 comprises 15 residues. CDR1 SGHTA and CDR2 FQGNSA come from the germline V gene. The chain's CDR3 is CASSVTKSGVGEQFF. The DNA of the CDR3 is TGTGCCAGCAGCGTAACTAAGTCAGGGGTCGGTGAGCAGTTCTTC.

This clonotype was detected many times. The V call is TRBV20-1, the J call TRBJ2-3; the D is unclear. Trimming took off 3 bases at V and 2 bases at J, with 6 bases between the two ends. The CDR3 sequence is 12 residues long. Germline-derived CDR1 and CDR2 are DFQATT and SNEGSKA (reference sequence). CDR3: CSASAPTDTQYF. The CDR3 bases are TGCAGTGCTAGTGCCCCCACAGATACGCAGTATTTT.

There are a few counts of this clonotype. V usage is TRBV4-2 and J usage is TRBJ2-1; 8 nucleotides match TRBD2. V gave up 7 bases and J gave up 3 bases; unmatched junction bases: 8. CDR1 and CDR2 (germline): LGHNA, YNFKEQ. The CDR3 is 15 residues long. This CDR3 reads CASTLSGGNYNEQFF. CDR3 nucleotide sequence: TGTGCCAGCACCCTCAGCGGGGGCAACTACAATGAGCAGTTCTTC.

The table lists this clonotype with many counts. The V call is TRBV27, the J call TRBJ2-5; TRBD1 matches 10 bases. The CDR3 is 16 amino acids. Germline CDR1 MNHEY, CDR2 SMNVEV (reference sequence). The J segment lost 3 bases and the V segment lost 3 bases, leaving 7 bases of the junction unmatched. The CDR3: CASSLSTGTGEETQYF. CDR3 nucleotides: TGTGCCAGCAGTTTGTCCACCGGGACAGGGGAAGAGACCCAGTACTTC.

This clonotype was observed many times. The J gene is TRBJ1-2, the V gene TRBV12-3 or TRBV12-4; no reliable D call. V shed 3 bases and J shed 0 bases, with 8 bases lying between them. The CDR3 loop spans 14 amino acids. CDR3: CASSLTTTNYGYTF. The CDR3 DNA follows: TGTGCCAGCAGTTTGACGACTACTAACTATGGCTACACCTTC.

Many counts were recorded for this clonotype. The chain links TRBV15 to TRBJ2-3; D may match TRBD1 or TRBD2 (5 bases each). The length of the CDR3 is 15 residues. Per the germline V gene, CDR1 is LNHNV and CDR2 is YYDKDF (reference sequence). V lost 5 bases and J 4 bases, leaving 16 bases between the germline ends. The CDR3 sequence: CATSARDVYSDTQYF. The CDR3 bases are TGTGCCACCAGCGCCCGGGACGTCTATTCAGATACGCAGTATTTT.

A few counts support this clonotype. The chain uses TRBV7-6 and TRBJ2-1; TRBD2 might be the D (6 bases). The CDR3 extends over 15 amino acids. The germline V and J ends were trimmed by 2 bases and 4 bases, with 12 bases remaining between them. Germline CDR1 reads SGHVS; CDR2 reads FNYEAQ. The CDR3 DNA reads TGTGCCAGCAGCTTACTGGCTCTAGCGTACAATGAGCAGTTCTTC. As protein: CASSLLALAYNEQFF.

In this sample, this clonotype turned up many times. The chain combines TRBV12-3 or TRBV12-4 with TRBJ2-3; 7 nucleotides match TRBD2. This CDR3 has 17 amino acids. The V segment lost 2 bases and the J segment 0 bases; nucleotides outside the gene matches: 8. CDR3 sequence (DNA): TGTGCCAGCAGTTTATCTCTGGGACTATCTAGCACAGATACGCAGTATTTT. The encoded protein is CASSLSLGLSSTDTQYF.

This clonotype showed up many times. V is TRBV5-1 and J is TRBJ2-7; D may match TRBD1 or TRBD2 (6 bases each). The CDR3 contains 17 residues. V shed 3 bases and J shed 0 bases, with 19 bases lying between them. Germline CDR1 SGHRS, CDR2 YFSETQ. The CDR3 DNA reads TGCGCCAGCAGCTCGGAGGGCAGGGGTCCCAGCTCCTACGAGCAGTACTTC. Protein: CASSSEGRGPSSYEQYF.

On this clonotype itself: This may stem from a read error, because a much larger clone lies one nucleotide away. The rearrangement links TRBV15 to TRBJ2-2, with D tentatively TRBD1 or TRBD2 (5 bases each). Germline CDR1 LNHNV, CDR2 YYDKDF (reference sequence). The CDR3 is 14 residues long. The DNA of the CDR3 is TGTGCCACCAGCCTAGAGCGATGGGCCGGGGCGCTGTTTTTT. It yields the protein CATSLERWAGALFF.

J is TRBJ2-7 and V is TRBV20-1; 8 positions agree with TRBD2. CDR1 is DFQATT, CDR2 SNEGSKA, per germline (reference sequence). After removal of 6 bases from V and 0 bases from J, the junction contained 1 base not matched to a gene. This CDR3 region has 12 residues. In DNA form, the CDR3 reads TGCAGTGCGGCGGGGGGCTCCTACGAGCAGTACTTC. Translated: CSAAGGSYEQYF.